Listed below are T cell receptor beta chains from one sample, sequenced in a study of glioma-infiltrating T cells. TCRdb ran MiXCR on the multiplex PCR reads and lists one entry per CDR3 protein. Among 40,000 or so distinct CDR3 sequences listed, 20% to 25% were seen once. The material sequenced was glioma tissue, nonneoplastic brain tissue, or PBMCs (not recorded which). Every receptor here comes from a human donor with low-grade glioma or glioblastoma, undergoing nonglioma brain surgery, or in good health (not recorded which). Each CDR3 is given with its conserved first and last residue. Each record gives: CDR3 protein, CDR3 DNA, V gene, J gene, D gene, clone size. The D gene is left open where the match is weak. Clone sizes are given selectively: once, few, many, or a class where the clone is expanded.

CDR3 protein: CASTLGASGGAREQYF
CDR3 DNA: TGCGCCAGCACCCTCGGAGCTAGCGGGGGGGCCCGTGAGCAGTACTTC
V gene: TRBV5-1
J gene: TRBJ2-7
D gene: TRBD2
clone size: many

CDR3 protein: CASSGRDRGTDTQYF
CDR3 DNA: TGTGCCAGCAGCGGCCGGGACAGGGGCACAGATACGCAGTATTTT
V gene: TRBV11-2
J gene: TRBJ2-3
D gene: TRBD1
clone size: few

CDR3 protein: CASSYEGGIDTEAFF
CDR3 DNA: TGTGCCAGCAGTTACGAAGGGGGCATTGACACTGAAGCTTTCTTT
V gene: TRBV6-6
J gene: TRBJ1-1
D gene: TRBD1
clone size: many

CDR3 protein: CASSLLDGNTGELFF
CDR3 DNA: TGTGCCAGCAGTTTATTGGACGGGAACACCGGGGAGCTGTTTTTT
V gene: TRBV28
J gene: TRBJ2-2
D gene: -
clone size: many

CDR3 protein: CASSSLPENNEQFF
CDR3 DNA: TGTGCCAGCAGCTCCCTCCCCGAAAACAATGAGCAGTTCTTC
V gene: TRBV9
J gene: TRBJ2-1
D gene: -
clone size: -

CDR3 protein: CSARDRHLSNTEAFF
CDR3 DNA: TGCAGTGCTAGAGACAGGCACCTCTCGAACACTGAAGCTTTCTTT
V gene: TRBV20-1
J gene: TRBJ1-1
D gene: -
clone size: many

CDR3 protein: CASSPFGPSTDTQYF
CDR3 DNA: TGTGCCAGCAGCCCTTTCGGACCAAGCACAGATACGCAGTATTTT
V gene: TRBV12-3/TRBV12-4
J gene: TRBJ2-3
D gene: -
clone size: -

CDR3 protein: CASGDWRSSYNEQFF
CDR3 DNA: TGCGCCAGCGGGGACTGGCGAAGCTCCTACAATGAGCAGTTCTTC
V gene: TRBV10-2
J gene: TRBJ2-1
D gene: -
clone size: many

CDR3 protein: CASSQFMSGNTEAFF
CDR3 DNA: TGTGCCAGCTCGCAGTTTATGTCGGGAAACACTGAAGCTTTCTTT
V gene: TRBV28
J gene: TRBJ1-1
D gene: -
clone size: many

CDR3 protein: CASSLARGSYTF
CDR3 DNA: TGTGCCAGCAGCTTAGCGCGAGGGAGTTACACCTTC
V gene: TRBV7-8
J gene: TRBJ1-2
D gene: -
clone size: many